These 32 T cell receptor beta chains originate from one sample sequenced in a study of regulatory T cells after allogeneic stem cell transplantation. SMARTer RACE cDNA synthesis from RNA preceded amplification of the TCR beta CDR3 region. TCRdb recomputed calls from the 5' RACE reads with MiXCR, one row per CDR3 protein. Altogether 4,500 or so distinct CDR3 sequences are present, around 97% being singletons, with the ten largest covering 40%. This material consisted of sorted CD4+ T cells from blood (whether regulatory or conventional is not recorded), taken 30 days after allogeneic stem cell transplant. Receptor source: a human patient who had an allogeneic stem cell transplant, so the T cells may come from the graft donor.

A note on this clonotype: This likely comes from a read error, as the CDR3 has no conserved phenylalanine or tryptophan at its end. This chain joins TRBV20-1 and TRBJ1-5; weak D call: TRBD1 (5 bases). The CDR3 is made up of 14 amino acids. The V gene's germline CDR1 is DFQATT and CDR2 SNEGSKA (reference sequence). The CDR3 DNA sequence: TGCGGACGTAGTTGGGGAAGGGGCAATGGGCCCCAGCATTTG. Amino acid sequence: CGRSWGRGNGPQHL.

Turning to this clonotype: One end of the junction varies from germline; a read error may be responsible. The rearrangement joins TRBV20-1 to TRBJ2-3, with a tentative D call TRBD2 (6 bases). The V gene's germline CDR1 is DFQATT and CDR2 SNEGSKA (reference sequence). This CDR3 is 15 amino acids long. The CDR3: CSARGPTGEGNTQYF. CDR3 DNA sequence: TGCAGTGCCAGAGGTCCAACGGGAGAGGGAAATACGCAGTATTTT.

The rearrangement joins TRBV11-2 to TRBJ2-7; D is uncertain. Trimming removed 1 base from V and 5 bases from J, with 15 bases in between. Germline CDR1 SGHAT, CDR2 FQNNGV. The CDR3 is made up of 15 amino acids. The CDR3 protein is CASSLAPGATNEQYF. DNA for the CDR3: TGTGCCAGCAGCTTAGCGCCAGGCGCTACCAACGAGCAGTACTTC.

Comment on this clonotype: Germline and junction disagree at one end, which may indicate a read error. J is TRBJ2-7 and V is TRBV20-1; 7 bases are shared with TRBD1. The germline gives CDR1 DFQATT, CDR2 SNEGSKA (reference sequence). The CDR3 runs to 14 residues. The CDR3 DNA follows: TGCAGTGCTGAAGGCCCGGGACAGTTCTCCGTGCATTCCTTC. This sequence encodes CSAEGPGQFSVHSF.

This clonotype was detected only once. Its ends do not fully match the called genes, so a read error is possible. J is TRBJ1-2 and V is TRBV4-1; D remains unclear. The CDR3 totals 15 residues. CDR1 MGHRA and CDR2 YSYEKL come from the germline V gene. CDR3 residues: CASSREGEINYGSTF. DNA for the CDR3: TGCGCCAGCAGCCGCGAGGGTGAAATTAACTATGGCTCCACCTTC.

On this clonotype: The junction and the germline gene differ at one end; a read error may be behind it. This chain links TRBV13 with TRBJ2-1; D ambiguous. The CDR3 is 15 residues long. The V gene's germline CDR1 is PRHDT and CDR2 FYEKMQ (reference sequence). CDR3 amino acids: CASSVDCVVSRRQCF. In DNA form, the CDR3 reads TGTGCCAGCAGCGTAGACTGCGTTGTCAGCCGGCGGCAATGCTTC.

The table lists this clonotype with a count of one. Given the absence of the conserved phenylalanine or tryptophan at the CDR3 end, a read error is likely. This sequence joins TRBV19 and TRBJ2-7; D is uncertain. The DNA end favors TRBJ2-1, so the J call may be wrong. CDR1 and CDR2 from the germline V gene are LNHDA and SQIVND (reference sequence). The CDR3 totals 13 residues. The CDR3 DNA reads TGTGCCAGTCGTATGGGTATCACCTACGAGCAGTTCTTA. It codes for CASRMGITYEQFL.

The chain joins TRBV20-1 to TRBJ2-7, with unresolved D. The germline V and J ends were trimmed by 3 bases and 7 bases, with 10 bases remaining between them. This CDR3 contains 11 residues. Per germline, CDR1 DFQATT and CDR2 SNEGSKA (reference sequence). In DNA, the CDR3 is TGCAGTGCTAGTGAGGATCAGGAGCAGTACTTC. It translates to CSASEDQEQYF.

Notes on this clonotype: One end of the junction is discordant with germline, which a read error may explain. The chain recombines TRBV6-5 with TRBJ2-1, with D maybe TRBD2 (6 bases). The CDR3 is 15 amino acids. CDR1 is MNHEY and CDR2 is SVGAGI in the germline V gene. The CDR3 protein is CVSRSLAGGPGEQFF. CDR3 in DNA: TGCGTCAGTAGGTCCCTGGCTGGAGGGCCGGGTGAGCAGTTCTTC.

The rearrangement joins TRBV6-6 to TRBJ2-1, with TRBD2 matching over 8 bases. The CDR3 contains 17 residues. The V and J ends lost 5 bases and 10 bases, in that order; junction bases with no gene match: 19. Germline V CDR1 and CDR2: MNHNY, SVGAGI (reference sequence). The CDR3 region has the DNA TGTGCCAGCAGTGCCCATCGCGTATCCCGGGGGGGCAAGGAGCAGTTCTTC. It specifies CASSAHRVSRGGKEQFF.

Comments on this clonotype: The germline gene is not matched at one end of the junction; a read error may be the cause. The chain employs TRBV5-1 and TRBJ2-7; 8 bases align to TRBD2. The J call is doubtful: the DNA matches TRBJ2-1 better. The germline CDR1 and CDR2 sequences are SGHRS and YFSETQ. The CDR3 length is 16 residues. CDR3 protein: CSSQTGSSGKYNEQFF. The CDR3, as DNA: TGCTCCAGTCAAACCGGAAGTAGCGGGAAATACAACGAGCAGTTCTTC.

With regard to this clonotype: An end of the junction does not agree with germline; a read error may underlie this. V is TRBV5-1 and J is TRBJ2-7, with D perhaps assigned TRBD1 or TRBD2 (5 bases each). The CDR3 totals 16 residues. Germline V lookup: CDR1 SGHRS, CDR2 YFSETQ. This CDR3 reads CASSRPAGTGSYEPYF. CDR3 sequence (DNA): TGCGCCAGCAGCCGACCCGCCGGGACCGGATCCTACGAGCCGTACTTC.

To note about this clonotype: Lacking the conserved final phenylalanine or tryptophan, this CDR3 likely reflects a read error. The V call is TRBV5-1, the J call TRBJ2-7; tentative D call: TRBD2 (5 bases). This CDR3 spans 15 amino acids. The ends were cut back, 6 bases at V and 4 bases at J, with 20 bases in the middle. Per the germline V gene, CDR1 is SGHRS and CDR2 is YFSETQ. For the CDR3, the DNA is TGCGCCAGCACCATGATAGAGGGATTCATGTACGAGCAGTACCTC. Its protein product is CASTMIEGFMYEQYL.

The V and J genes are TRBV20-1 and TRBJ2-3; TRBD2 might be the D (5 bases). Trimming pared 0 bases from V and 9 bases from J, leaving 19 bases between. Looked up from germline, CDR1 is DFQATT and CDR2 is SNEGSKA (reference sequence). The CDR3 covers 15 residues. The CDR3 reads CSARDPPREGKTQYF. The CDR3 nucleotides read TGCAGTGCTAGAGACCCACCCAGAGAGGGAAAGACGCAGTATTTT.

Worth noting for this clonotype: One end of the junction varies from germline; a read error may be responsible. The chain uses TRBV5-1 and TRBJ2-7; TRBD1 might be the D (6 bases). This CDR3 spans 15 amino acids. Per the germline V gene, CDR1 is SGHRS and CDR2 is YFSETQ. The CDR3 is CGSSRLGGAKYEQYF. The CDR3 DNA follows: TGCGGCAGCAGCAGGCTAGGGGGAGCCAAGTACGAGCAGTACTTC.

This clonotype occurred once. The junction and the germline gene differ at one end; a read error may be behind it. The chain links TRBV5-5 to TRBJ1-5, with D possibly TRBD1 on 5 matching bases. Germline CDR1 and CDR2: SGHKS and YYEKEE (reference sequence). This CDR3 has 18 amino acids. The CDR3 DNA reads TGTGCCAGCAGCTCGTCGTCGAGGGGAATGAAGAGCAATCAGCCCCAGCAGTTT. Its protein is CASSSSSRGMKSNQPQQF.

For this clonotype: The junction differs from germline at one of its ends, possibly a read error. V gene TRBV20-1 combines with J gene TRBJ2-7; 7 positions match TRBD1. Germline CDR1 DFQATT, CDR2 SNEGSKA (reference sequence). The CDR3 has 14 residues. CDR3 in DNA: TGCAGTGCTGACGGCCCGGGACAGTTCTCCGACCATTTCTTC. This translates into CSADGPGQFSDHFF.

This clonotype was seen just once. The V and J genes are TRBV5-1 and TRBJ1-4; TRBD1 might be the D (5 bases). The CDR3 extends over 14 amino acids. V dropped 3 bases and J dropped 5 bases, with 11 bases sitting between them. Per germline, CDR1 SGHRS and CDR2 YFSETQ. CDR3 sequence reads: CASSSGTANEKLFF. In nucleotides, the CDR3 is TGCGCCAGCAGCTCCGGGACGGCGAATGAAAAACTGTTTTTT. Looking up the rest from reference TRBV5-1 and TRBJ1-4 gives the full variable domain: KAGVTQTPRYLIKTRGQQVTLSCSPISGHRSVSWYQQTPGQGLQFLFEYFSETQRNKGNFPGRFSGRQFSNSRSEMNVSTLELGDSALYLCASSSGTANEKLFFGSGTQLSVL.

On this clonotype itself: This may stem from a read error, because a much larger clone lies one nucleotide away. The rearrangement uses TRBV10-3 and TRBJ2-5, with a tentative D call TRBD2 (7 bases). Germline assignment: CDR1 ENHRY and CDR2 SYGVKD. The ends were cut back, 5 bases at V and 9 bases at J, with 19 bases in the middle. The CDR3 length is 14 residues. This chain's CDR3 is CAISSQRGGEAQYF. The CDR3 coding sequence is TGTGCCATCAGTTCCCAGAGGGGGGGGGAGGCCCAGTACTTC.

The chain has TRBV5-1 and TRBJ2-7; 8 nucleotides line up with TRBD2. The CDR3 consists of 15 residues. The ends lost 7 bases at V and 4 bases at J; junction bases unmatched: 13. CDR1 is SGHRS and CDR2 is YFSETQ in the germline V gene. The CDR3 protein is CASGWIAGSMYEQYF. For the CDR3, the DNA is TGCGCCAGCGGCTGGATAGCGGGATCCATGTACGAGCAGTACTTC.

Remarks on this clonotype: The germline gene is not matched at one end of the junction; a read error may be the cause. The chain employs TRBV20-1 and TRBJ2-3, with TRBD2 as a possible D gene (6 bases). The CDR3 is made up of 15 amino acids. The germline V gene has CDR1 DFQATT and CDR2 SNEGSKA (reference sequence). CDR3: CSARAPSGEGYTQYF. The CDR3 nucleotides are TGCAGTGCCAGAGCTCCATCGGGAGAGGGATATACGCAGTATTTT.

Concerning this clonotype: At one of its ends the junction is not consistent with the germline gene, which may arise from a read error. This chain uses TRBV3-1 with TRBJ2-5; 7 bases are shared with TRBD2. This CDR3 is 13 amino acids long. Looked up from germline, CDR1 is LGHDT and CDR2 is YNNKEL (reference sequence). The CDR3 reads CASSLGLQEAQYF. The CDR3 DNA reads as TGTGCCAGCAGCTTGGGACTACAAGAGGCCCAGTACTTC.

This clonotype was counted once. The CDR3 does not close with the conserved phenylalanine or tryptophan, likely indicating a read error. The DNA is left out, because the CDR3 cannot be placed on it with certainty; the CDR3 is given as TCRdb lists it. V gene TRBV20-1 combines with J gene TRBJ2-2; TRBD1 is the table's D call, not checked against the DNA. The CDR3 is 18 residues long, ends included. Germline values: CDR1 DFQATT, CDR2 SNEGSKA (reference sequence). CDR3 residues: CNASGGRYRTCGTGEEFC.

As to this clonotype: Because the CDR3 is missing its conserved closing phenylalanine or tryptophan, this is likely a read error. It is unclear where the CDR3 begins or ends on the DNA, so no DNA is shown, and the CDR3 is as TCRdb lists it. The J gene is TRBJ2-5, the V gene TRBV7-2; the D segment call TRBD2 is taken from the table without a DNA check. Germline-derived CDR1 and CDR2 are SGHTA and FQGNSA. Both ends counted, the CDR3 spans 13 residues. CDR3 protein: CASILGGRETAYY.

As for this clonotype: The junction departs from germline at one end; a sequencing error may be responsible. This chain joins TRBV2 and TRBJ2-3, with D maybe TRBD2 (5 bases). Germline CDR1 SNHLY, CDR2 FYNNEI. This CDR3 has 12 residues. CDR3 sequence reads: CASGGLSDTQYF. For the CDR3, the DNA is TGTGCCAGCGGTGGACTGTCGGATACACAGTATTTT.

This clonotype has a single count. This rearrangement joins TRBV5-1 to TRBJ2-7, with 10 bases that match TRBD2. V shed 4 bases and J 4 bases; nucleotides not matched to a gene: 8. This CDR3 region has 15 residues. CDR1 and CDR2 (germline): SGHRS, YFSETQ. As DNA, the CDR3 is TGCGCCAGCAGCAGGCGAGCGGGAGGGAAGTACGAGCAGTACTTC. This encodes CASSRRAGGKYEQYF.

Note on this clonotype: One junction end disagrees with the germline gene, perhaps due to a read error. The J gene is TRBJ1-2, the V gene TRBV5-6, with D perhaps TRBD1 (6 bases). The germline V gene encodes CDR1 SGHDT and CDR2 YYEEEE. The length of the CDR3 is 14 residues. The CDR3 loop reads CASSLYAGDNGYTF. As DNA, the CDR3 is TGCGCCAGCAGCTTGTACGCAGGGGACAACGGCTACACCTTC. Together with reference TRBV5-6 and TRBJ1-2, the CDR3 gives the full variable domain: DAGVTQSPTHLIKTRGQQVTLRCSPKSGHDTVSWYQQALGQGPQFIFQYYEEEERQRGNFPDRFSGHQFPNYSSELNVNALLLGDSALYLCASSLYAGDNGYTFGSGTRLTVV.

To note about this clonotype: No DNA is shown, since the ends of the CDR3 on it are uncertain; the CDR3 is the one TCRdb lists. The CDR3 here is CSASWGMGNHPHHF. The gene calls are TRBV20-1 and TRBJ1-5; TRBD1 reflects the table's D call only, with no check against the DNA. Germline CDR1 and CDR2: DFQATT and SNEGSKA (reference sequence). Including both end residues, the CDR3 is 14 amino acids long.

For the CDR3, the DNA is TGTGCCAGCAGCCCTTCTGGCGAAGGCGAGCAGTACTTC. Translating it yields CASSPSGEGEQYF. The chain combines TRBV9 with TRBJ2-7; D uncertain. V was shortened by 4 bases and J by 6 bases, with 14 bases between the two germline ends. The CDR3 has 13 amino acids. Germline lookup yields CDR1 SGDLS and CDR2 YYNGEE.

Notes on this clonotype: The missing conserved phenylalanine or tryptophan at the end of this CDR3 makes a read error likely. The chain recombines TRBV2 with TRBJ2-1; possible D gene TRBD2, 5 bases. Looked up from germline, CDR1 is SNHLY and CDR2 is FYNNEI. V was cut by 8 bases and J by 6 bases, with 23 bases left in between. The CDR3 loop spans 16 amino acids. The CDR3 loop is CASRGGSQLHSNEQFL. The DNA of the CDR3 is TGTGCCAGCCGAGGCGGGTCCCAACTTCACTCCAATGAGCAGTTCCTC.

The chain employs TRBV6-1 and TRBJ2-7, with D perhaps TRBD1 or TRBD2 (6 bases each). Trimming removed 9 bases from V and 5 bases from J, with 17 bases in between. This CDR3 is built from 13 residues. Germline V CDR1 and CDR2: MNHNS, SASEGT. Here the CDR3 reads CARIGGGRNEQYF. Written as DNA, the CDR3 is TGTGCCAGGATCGGGGGCGGTCGGAACGAGCAGTACTTC.

To note about this clonotype: At one boundary the junction diverges from the germline segment, which might be a read error. The chain uses TRBV19 and TRBJ2-4; D is uncertain. Germline loops: CDR1 LNHDA, CDR2 SQIVND (reference sequence). The CDR3 extends over 16 amino acids. The CDR3 DNA reads TGCGCCATTGGTCCCGAGCAGGCGCCGGGTAAAGACACCCAGTACTTC. This sequence encodes CAIGPEQAPGKDTQYF.